The present T cell receptor (beta chain) was sequenced within a study of blood T cell repertoires in COVID-19. Study-level information: Sources were T cells, B-cell-depleted T cells, or PBMCs; the material itself was cDNA or gDNA.

How the authors handled the data: Quantification of nucleated cells was approximated via reference gene primer amplification. Assay: immunoSEQ multiplex PCR; the TCRdb copy retains only in-frame clones and omits some. V and J calls and clone size are those listed in that table; D and trimming were worked out from the DNA. The table lists about 240,000 clones, 86% of them singletons. With 2 bases clipped from V and 8 bases from J, the junction kept 7 bases outside the gene matches. Germline assignment: CDR1 LNHDA and CDR2 SQIVND (reference sequence). CDR3 length: 16 residues. The sample holds one count of this clone.

The chain is built from TRBV19 and TRBJ1-4, with 11 bases aligning to TRBD1. The source of this sequence is a man at least 80 years old with acute or convalescent COVID-19. The source material was peripheral blood. CDR3 residues: CASSIPPGTGGEKLFF. The CDR3 DNA reads TGTGCCAGTAGTATACCCCCCGGGACAGGGGGAGAAAAACTGTTTTTT.